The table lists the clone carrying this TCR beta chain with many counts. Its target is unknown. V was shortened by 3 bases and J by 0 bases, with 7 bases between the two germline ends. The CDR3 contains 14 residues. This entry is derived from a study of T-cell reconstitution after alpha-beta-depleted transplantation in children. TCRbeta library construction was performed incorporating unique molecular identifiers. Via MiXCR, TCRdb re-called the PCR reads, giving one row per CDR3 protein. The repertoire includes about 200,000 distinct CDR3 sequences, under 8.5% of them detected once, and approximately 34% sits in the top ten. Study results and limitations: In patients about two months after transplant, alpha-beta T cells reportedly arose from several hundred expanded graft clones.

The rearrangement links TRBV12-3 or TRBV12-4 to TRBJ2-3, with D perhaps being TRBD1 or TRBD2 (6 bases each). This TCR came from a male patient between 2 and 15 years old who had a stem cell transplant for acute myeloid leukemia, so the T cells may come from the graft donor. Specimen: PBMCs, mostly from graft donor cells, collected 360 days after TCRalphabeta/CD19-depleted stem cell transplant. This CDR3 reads CASSFGGSTDTQYF. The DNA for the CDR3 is TGTGCCAGCAGTTTCGGGGGCAGCACAGATACGCAGTATTTT.